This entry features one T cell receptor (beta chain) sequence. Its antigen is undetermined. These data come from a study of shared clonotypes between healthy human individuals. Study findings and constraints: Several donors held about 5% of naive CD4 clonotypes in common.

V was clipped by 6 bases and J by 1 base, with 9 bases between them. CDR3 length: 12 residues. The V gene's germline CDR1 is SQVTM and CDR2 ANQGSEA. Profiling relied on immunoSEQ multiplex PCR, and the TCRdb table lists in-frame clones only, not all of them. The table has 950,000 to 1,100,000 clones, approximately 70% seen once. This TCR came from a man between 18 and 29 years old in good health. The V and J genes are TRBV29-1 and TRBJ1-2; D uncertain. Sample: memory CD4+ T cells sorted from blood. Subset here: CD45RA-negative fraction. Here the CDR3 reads CSVDDFNYGYTF. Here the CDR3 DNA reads TGCAGCGTCGACGATTTTAACTATGGCTACACCTTC.